The present T cell receptor beta chain was sequenced within a study of blood T cell repertoires in COVID-19. In the study overall: Some COVID-19 samples were acute and others convalescent; all came from the United States, Italy and Spain. The analysed material was cDNA or gDNA that came from T cells, B-cell-depleted T cells, or PBMCs.

The data were produced by immunoSEQ multiplex PCR, yet TCRdb's version contains in-frame clones alone and is incomplete. The sample records about 190,000 clones, roughly 87% being singletons. The sample consisted of peripheral blood. The receptor was derived from a woman aged 55 to 70 with COVID-19, enrolled during active disease.

CDR3 protein: CASGTMRGVENTEAFF. DNA for the CDR3: TGTGCCAGCGGCACGATGCGAGGTGTCGAGAACACTGAAGCTTTCTTT. The chain employs TRBV21-1 and TRBJ1-1. TRBV21-1 is listed as a pseudogene. This CDR3 spans 16 amino acids.